Each of the 10 T cell receptor beta chains below was sequenced from the same sample in a study of radiotherapy plus CTLA-4 blockade in lung cancer. Produced via immunoSEQ multiplex PCR; TCRdb's table is partial and in-frame only. The data hold some 70,000 clones, with 79% observed a single time. The sequencing here drew on peripheral blood, taken from a patient treated with radiotherapy plus ipilimumab. These TCRs come from a human donor with non-small cell lung cancer who had a complete response to radiotherapy plus ipilimumab.

The chain links TRBV7-2 to TRBJ2-2, with 10 bases lining up with TRBD1. The CDR3 contains 14 residues. The junction had 0 bases not matched to a gene; V was cut back by 4 bases and J by 4 bases. The germline gives CDR1 SGHTA, CDR2 FQGNSA. This CDR3 reads CASSWTGGTGELFF. CDR3 sequence (DNA): TGTGCCAGCAGCTGGACAGGGGGCACCGGGGAGCTGTTTTTT.

V gene TRBV7-9 combines with J gene TRBJ1-5, with 7 bases that match TRBD1. Looked up from germline, CDR1 is SEHNR and CDR2 is FQNEAQ (reference sequence). V lost 3 bases, J lost 6 bases, and 5 bases stayed unmatched. CDR3 length: 14 amino acids. The CDR3 reads CASSFPGQAQPQHF. The CDR3 DNA is TGTGCCAGCAGCTTCCCCGGACAGGCTCAGCCCCAGCATTTT.

This chain joins TRBV9 and TRBJ2-1; D perhaps matches TRBD1 (8 bases). The CDR3 is 16 residues long. The V and J ends lost 3 bases and 4 bases respectively, with 17 bases between them. Germline V CDR1 and CDR2: SGDLS, YYNGEE. CDR3 nucleotides: TGTGCCAGCAGCGACGAAACAGGGGGAGGGTACAATGAGCAGTTCTTC. As protein: CASSDETGGGYNEQFF.

The V call is TRBV19, the J call TRBJ1-5, with no clear D. The germline CDR1 and CDR2 sequences are LNHDA and SQIVND (reference sequence). V lost 1 base and J lost 5, with 15 bases in between. This CDR3 region has 16 residues. In DNA, the CDR3 is TGTGCCAGTAGTATAGGGAGGCAGGCCCCCCATCAGCCCCAGCATTTT. Amino acids: CASSIGRQAPHQPQHF.

The chain uses TRBV7-9 and TRBJ2-2, with D unclear. CDR3 length: 13 residues. The germline V gene encodes CDR1 SEHNR and CDR2 FQNEAQ (reference sequence). V was cut by 3 bases and J by 5 bases, with 7 bases left in between. The chain's CDR3 is CASSLRATGELFF. The CDR3 DNA sequence: TGTGCCAGCAGCTTGAGAGCGACCGGGGAGCTGTTTTTT.

The rearrangement joins TRBV7-8 to TRBJ1-1; 10 positions match TRBD1. The J segment lost 4 bases and the V segment lost 6 bases, leaving 5 bases of the junction unmatched. The germline gives CDR1 SGHVS, CDR2 FQNEAQ. CDR3 size: 14 residues. CDR3 DNA: TGTGCCAGCAGATTGGGACAGGGGCCCACTGAAGCTTTCTTT. Protein sequence: CASRLGQGPTEAFF.

This clone was seen a few times. The chain couples TRBV7-2 to TRBJ1-2; 8 bases align to TRBD1. CDR1 SGHTA and CDR2 FQGNSA come from the germline V gene. V was clipped by 2 bases and J by 3 bases; unmatched bases: 5. The CDR3 runs to 15 residues. CDR3 DNA: TGTGCCAGCAGCTTACAGGGGGCCAGAGACTATGGCTACACCTTC. Amino acids: CASSLQGARDYGYTF.

This clone was detected only a few times. V and J are TRBV18 and TRBJ2-7; no clear D gene. The CDR3 consists of 13 residues. CDR1 and CDR2 from the germline V gene are KGHSH and LQKENI. V gave up 3 bases and J gave up 3 bases, with 9 bases separating them. The DNA of the CDR3 is TGTGCCAGCTCACCGCAAAGACTCTACGAGCAGTACGTC. Protein: CASSPQRLYEQYV.

This rearrangement joins TRBV19 to TRBJ2-1; 12 bases align to TRBD2. This CDR3 contains 16 residues. CDR1 LNHDA and CDR2 SQIVND come from the germline V gene (reference sequence). Germline trimming cut 4 bases from V and 2 bases from J; bases unmatched to any gene: 3. DNA of the CDR3: TGTGCCAGTAGTACCGCTAGCGGGGGGGCCTACAATGAGCAGTTCTTC. Translation gives CASSTASGGAYNEQFF.

This chain uses TRBV30 with TRBJ2-3, with a tentative D call TRBD1 (6 bases). Germline loops: CDR1 GTSNPN, CDR2 SVGIG (reference sequence). V lost 5 bases and J lost 6, with 15 bases in between. This CDR3 contains 13 residues. As DNA, the CDR3 is TGTGCCTGGCGTCGGCAGGGGATGGATACGCAGTATTTT. Amino acid sequence: CAWRRQGMDTQYF.